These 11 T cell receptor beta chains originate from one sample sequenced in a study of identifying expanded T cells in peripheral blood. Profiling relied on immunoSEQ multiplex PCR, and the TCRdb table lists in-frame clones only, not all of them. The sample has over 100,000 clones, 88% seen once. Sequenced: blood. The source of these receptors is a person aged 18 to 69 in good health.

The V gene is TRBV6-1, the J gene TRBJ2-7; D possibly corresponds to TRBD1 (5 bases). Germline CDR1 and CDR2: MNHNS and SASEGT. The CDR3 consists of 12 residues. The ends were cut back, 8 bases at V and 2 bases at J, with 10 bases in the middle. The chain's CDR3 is CASGQGTYEQYF. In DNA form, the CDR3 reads TGTGCCAGCGGGCAGGGAACCTACGAGCAGTACTTC.

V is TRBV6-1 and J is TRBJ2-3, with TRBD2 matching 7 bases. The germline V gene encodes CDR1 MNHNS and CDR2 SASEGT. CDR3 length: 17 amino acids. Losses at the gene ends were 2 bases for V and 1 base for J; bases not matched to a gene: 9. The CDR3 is CASSESGGREGTDTQYF. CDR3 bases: TGTGCCAGCAGTGAATCTGGGGGGAGGGAAGGCACAGATACGCAGTATTTT.

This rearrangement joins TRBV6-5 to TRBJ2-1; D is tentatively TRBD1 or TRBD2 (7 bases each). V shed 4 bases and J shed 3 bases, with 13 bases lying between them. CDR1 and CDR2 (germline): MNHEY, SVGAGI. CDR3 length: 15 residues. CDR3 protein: CASSFRGEGYNEQFF. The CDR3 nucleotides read TGTGCCAGCAGTTTCAGGGGGGAGGGCTACAATGAGCAGTTCTTC.

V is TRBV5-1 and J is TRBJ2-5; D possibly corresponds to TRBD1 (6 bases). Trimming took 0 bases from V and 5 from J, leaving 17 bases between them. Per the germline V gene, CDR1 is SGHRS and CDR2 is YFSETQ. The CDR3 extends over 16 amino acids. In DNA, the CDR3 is TGCGCCAGCAGCTTGGTTCCCACAGGGTCGGCCGAGACCCAGTACTTC. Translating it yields CASSLVPTGSAETQYF. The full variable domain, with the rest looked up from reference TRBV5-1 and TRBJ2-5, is KAGVTQTPRYLIKTRGQQVTLSCSPISGHRSVSWYQQTPGQGLQFLFEYFSETQRNKGNFPGRFSGRQFSNSRSEMNVSTLELGDSALYLCASSLVPTGSAETQYFGPGTRLLVL.

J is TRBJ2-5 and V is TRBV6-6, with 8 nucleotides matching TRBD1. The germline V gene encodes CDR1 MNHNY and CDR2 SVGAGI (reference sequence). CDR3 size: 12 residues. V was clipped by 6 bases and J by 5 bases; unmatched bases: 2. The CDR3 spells CASSRGLETQYF. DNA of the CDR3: TGTGCCAGCAGCAGGGGGCTGGAGACCCAGTACTTC.

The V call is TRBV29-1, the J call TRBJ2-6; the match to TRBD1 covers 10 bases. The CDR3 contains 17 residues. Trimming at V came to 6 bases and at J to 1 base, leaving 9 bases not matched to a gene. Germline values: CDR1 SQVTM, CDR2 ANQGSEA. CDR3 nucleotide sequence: TGCAGCGTAGGGACAGGGGCCGCCCTGTCTGGGGCCAACGTCCTGACTTTC. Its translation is CSVGTGAALSGANVLTF.

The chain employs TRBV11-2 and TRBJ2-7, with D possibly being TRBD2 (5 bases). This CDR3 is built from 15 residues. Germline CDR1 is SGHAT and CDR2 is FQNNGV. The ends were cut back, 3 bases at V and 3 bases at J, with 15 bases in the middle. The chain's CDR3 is CASSLAGPGFYEQYF. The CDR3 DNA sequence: TGTGCCAGCAGCTTGGCGGGTCCCGGGTTCTACGAGCAGTACTTC.

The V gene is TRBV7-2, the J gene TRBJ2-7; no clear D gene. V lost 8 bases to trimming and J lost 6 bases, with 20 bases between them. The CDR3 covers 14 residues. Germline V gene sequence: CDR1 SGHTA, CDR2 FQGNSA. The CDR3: CASAAGPPWGEQYF. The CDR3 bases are TGTGCCAGCGCAGCCGGGCCGCCCTGGGGCGAGCAGTACTTC.

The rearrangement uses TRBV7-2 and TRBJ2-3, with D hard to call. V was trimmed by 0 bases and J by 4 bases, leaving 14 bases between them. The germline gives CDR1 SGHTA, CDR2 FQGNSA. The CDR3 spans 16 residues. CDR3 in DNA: TGTGCCAGCAGCTTAGCCATAGGTACCGTTCCAGATACGCAGTATTTT. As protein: CASSLAIGTVPDTQYF.

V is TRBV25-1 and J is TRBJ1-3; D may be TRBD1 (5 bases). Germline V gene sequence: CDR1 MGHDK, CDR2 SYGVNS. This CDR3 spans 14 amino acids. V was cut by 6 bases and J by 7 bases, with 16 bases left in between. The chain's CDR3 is CASSHDGWGNTIYF. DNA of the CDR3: TGTGCCAGCAGCCACGACGGCTGGGGGAACACCATATATTTT.

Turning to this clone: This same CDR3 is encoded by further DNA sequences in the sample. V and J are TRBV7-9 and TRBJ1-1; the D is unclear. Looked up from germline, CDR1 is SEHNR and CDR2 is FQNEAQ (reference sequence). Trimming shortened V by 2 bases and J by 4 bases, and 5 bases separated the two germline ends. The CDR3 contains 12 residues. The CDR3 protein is CASSLWGTEAFF. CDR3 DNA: TGTGCCAGCAGCTTATGGGGCACTGAAGCTTTCTTT.